The 30 T cell receptor beta chains given below trace back to one sample, sequenced in a study of cytomegalovirus exposure and HLA in healthy donors. PCR involved 60 Vbeta and 13 Jbeta primers. The table came from immunoSEQ multiplex PCR; TCRdb's copy has only in-frame clones and leaves some out. The data hold 130,000 or so clones, with about three quarters observed a single time. Sequencing used PBMCs. The receptors here all came from a female donor in good health and CMV-seropositive.

J is TRBJ1-1 and V is TRBV4-1, with a possible D match to TRBD1 (6 bases). The CDR3 totals 13 residues. V was cut by 7 bases and J by 4 bases, with 13 bases left in between. Germline V gives CDR1 MGHRA, CDR2 YSYEKL. The DNA for the CDR3 is TGCGCCAGCATGCGGGGGGCGGCCACTGAAGCTTTCTTT. This sequence encodes CASMRGAATEAFF.

The chain combines TRBV2 with TRBJ1-4; 9 bases align to TRBD1. Losses at the gene ends were 1 base for V and 10 bases for J; bases not matched to a gene: 1. Germline assignment: CDR1 SNHLY and CDR2 FYNNEI. The CDR3 extends over 13 amino acids. The CDR3 DNA reads as TGTGCCAGCAGTGAAGGGACAGGGGCAAAACTGTTTTTT. Translating it yields CASSEGTGAKLFF.

The rearrangement joins TRBV19 to TRBJ2-7; no clear D gene. From germline, CDR1 is LNHDA and CDR2 SQIVND (reference sequence). Deletions cut 3 bases from V and 5 bases from J, with 14 bases between. This CDR3 has 14 residues. The CDR3 region has the DNA TGTGCCAGTAGTATGAGGCAGAATTTAGACGAGCAGTACTTC. Translating it yields CASSMRQNLDEQYF.

This clone counts as medium-sized. The chain joins TRBV4-2 to TRBJ2-7; 9 bases map to TRBD1. Germline assignment: CDR1 LGHNA and CDR2 YNFKEQ. This CDR3 is built from 16 residues. The V segment lost 3 bases and the J segment 5 bases; nucleotides outside the gene matches: 11. In nucleotides, the CDR3 is TGTGCCAGCAGCCACGAGAGGGGACAGGGTGGCAACGAGCAGTACTTC. This gives the protein CASSHERGQGGNEQYF.

This rearrangement joins TRBV5-4 to TRBJ2-2, with 9 nucleotides matching TRBD1. The CDR3 has 15 amino acids. Trimming removed 1 base from V and 3 bases from J; junction bases left unmatched: 1. Germline V lookup: CDR1 SGHNT, CDR2 YYREEE (reference sequence). In DNA form, the CDR3 reads TGTGCCAGCAGCTTGCGGGACAGGGACACCGGGGAGCTGTTTTTT. Residues: CASSLRDRDTGELFF.

This clone has a handful of counts. This chain connects TRBV21-1 to TRBJ2-2; the table's D call TRBD1 went unverified against the DNA. TRBV21-1 is tagged as a pseudogene. The CDR3 runs to 14 residues. The DNA for the CDR3 is TGTGCCAGCGATTCTAGGGGGAACACCGGGGAGCTGTTTTTT. Encoded protein: CASDSRGNTGELFF.

The V and J genes are TRBV20-1 and TRBJ2-1, with D tentatively TRBD2 (6 bases). The V gene lost 5 bases and the J gene lost 7 bases, with 9 bases spanning the gap. Germline lookup yields CDR1 DFQATT and CDR2 SNEGSKA (reference sequence). This CDR3 is built from 11 residues. The CDR3 here is CSAGTRNEQFF. CDR3 coding DNA: TGCAGTGCTGGGACTCGTAATGAGCAGTTCTTC.

The genes are TRBV2 and TRBJ2-7; 10 bases match TRBD1. Per the germline V gene, CDR1 is SNHLY and CDR2 is FYNNEI. There are 15 residues in the CDR3. After removal of 4 bases from V and 6 bases from J, the junction contained 9 bases not matched to a gene. CDR3 nucleotides: TGTGCCAGCAGTGCCCCCGGGACAGGGGTTCTCGAGCAGTACTTC. Protein: CASSAPGTGVLEQYF.

The chain combines TRBV9 with TRBJ1-4, with TRBD1 identical over 7 bases. V trimming: 3 bases; J trimming: 6 bases; junction bases outside the gene matches: 5. This CDR3 spans 14 amino acids. Germline CDR1 SGDLS, CDR2 YYNGEE. This CDR3 is CASSATGKHEKLFF. The CDR3 DNA follows: TGTGCCAGCAGCGCGACAGGGAAACATGAAAAACTGTTTTTT.

The chain joins TRBV16 to TRBJ2-7; 9 positions match TRBD1. CDR3 size: 14 residues. Trimming cost V 5 bases and J 3 bases; bases outside gene matches: 5. Per the germline V gene, CDR1 is KGHSY and CDR2 is FQNENV. CDR3 DNA sequence: TGTGCCAGCAGCAAGGGACAGGGCCTCTACGAGCAGTACTTC. Amino acids: CASSKGQGLYEQYF.

This sequence joins TRBV10-1 and TRBJ2-2; 9 bases map to TRBD1. The germline CDR1 and CDR2 sequences are WNHNN and SYGVQD (reference sequence). The trim removed 4 bases at V and 4 bases at J, leaving 4 bases unmatched. This CDR3 contains 15 residues. Here the CDR3 DNA reads TGCGCCAGCAGTGGGTTGGGACAGGGCACCGGGGAGCTGTTTTTT. This gives the protein CASSGLGQGTGELFF.

The chain recombines TRBV19 with TRBJ2-7, with TRBD1 matching 7 bases. J gave up 3 bases and V 5 bases, and 10 bases lay outside the gene matches. The germline CDR1 and CDR2 sequences are LNHDA and SQIVND (reference sequence). The CDR3 length is 15 residues. CDR3 sequence: CASSPRQGRGYEQYF. The CDR3 bases are TGTGCCAGTAGTCCCCGACAGGGAAGAGGCTACGAGCAGTACTTC.

CDR3 amino acids: CASSRGPGNTQYF. The DNA for the CDR3 is TGTGCCAGCAGTCGTGGGCCGGGGAATACGCAGTATTTT. The J gene is TRBJ2-3, the V gene TRBV27, with D possibly being TRBD2 (5 bases). Germline V lookup: CDR1 MNHEY, CDR2 SMNVEV (reference sequence). The CDR3 covers 13 residues. The ends were cut back, 5 bases at V and 7 bases at J, with 13 bases in the middle.

This sequence joins TRBV25-1 and TRBJ2-1; D perhaps matches TRBD1 (5 bases). Trimming cost V 5 bases and J 4 bases, with 9 bases left between them. The CDR3 is 13 residues long. Germline V gives CDR1 MGHDK, CDR2 SYGVNS. The CDR3 loop reads CASSRTHYNEQFF. CDR3 DNA sequence: TGTGCCAGCAGTAGGACACATTACAATGAGCAGTTCTTC.

This clone showed up just a few times. This rearrangement joins TRBV5-8 to TRBJ2-5; TRBD1 is a possible D gene (5 bases). The CDR3 sequence is 15 residues long. Trimming pared 1 base from V and 7 bases from J, leaving 17 bases between. Germline V CDR1 and CDR2: SGHTS, YDEGEE. CDR3 DNA sequence: TGTGCCAGCAGCTTGCGCCAGGGTGGGAAAGCGACCCAGTACTTC. It encodes CASSLRQGGKATQYF.

In DNA, the CDR3 is TGTGCCATCAGTGAACAGGGGAGGAACGACGGGGAGCTGTTTTTT. Its protein product is CAISEQGRNDGELFF. V is TRBV10-3 and J is TRBJ2-2, with a possible D match to TRBD1 (7 bases). The germline CDR1 and CDR2 sequences are ENHRY and SYGVKD. V lost 3 bases, J lost 7 bases, and 15 bases lay in between. The CDR3 extends over 15 amino acids.

This chain joins TRBV27 and TRBJ2-1; a possible D gene is TRBD1 (5 bases). The germline V gene has CDR1 MNHEY and CDR2 SMNVEV (reference sequence). The CDR3 runs to 13 residues. V shed 0 bases and J shed 8 bases, with 8 bases lying between them. The CDR3 nucleotides read TGTGCCAGCAGTTTATCGGTGGGGCATGAGCAGTTCTTC. It codes for CASSLSVGHEQFF.

The chain recombines TRBV2 with TRBJ2-1, with 7 bases fitting TRBD1. This CDR3 is built from 15 residues. Looked up from germline, CDR1 is SNHLY and CDR2 is FYNNEI. With 5 bases clipped from V and 3 bases from J, the junction kept 7 bases outside the gene matches. CDR3 nucleotide sequence: TGTGCCAGCAGTCCCAGGGGACAGAGCTACAATGAGCAGTTCTTC. Translated: CASSPRGQSYNEQFF. The full variable domain, with the rest looked up from reference TRBV2 and TRBJ2-1, is EPEVTQTPSHQVTQMGQEVILRCVPISNHLYFYWYRQILGQKVEFLVSFYNNEISEKSEIFDDQFSVERPDGSNFTLKIRSTKLEDSAMYFCASSPRGQSYNEQFFGPGTRLTVL.

V and J are TRBV25-1 and TRBJ1-2; D ambiguous. This CDR3 has 14 residues. Germline loops: CDR1 MGHDK, CDR2 SYGVNS. The V end was cut by 3 bases, the J end by 0 bases, with 8 bases between. In DNA, the CDR3 is TGTGCCAGCAGTGATGAAGAGCCTAACTATGGCTACACCTTC. Encoded protein: CASSDEEPNYGYTF.

The chain joins TRBV5-5 to TRBJ2-7; no firm D call. Germline lookup yields CDR1 SGHKS and CDR2 YYEKEE (reference sequence). This CDR3 region has 13 residues. Trimming removed 0 bases from V and 5 bases from J, with 9 bases in between. The CDR3 DNA sequence: TGTGCCAGCAGCTTGGATCCGACAAACGAGCAGTACTTC. Translation: CASSLDPTNEQYF.

The V call is TRBV30, the J call TRBJ1-2; weak D call: TRBD1 (5 bases). This CDR3 is 14 amino acids long. Germline values: CDR1 GTSNPN, CDR2 SVGIG (reference sequence). The CDR3 bases are TGTGCGAGTCAGGGTCTATTGGGGATCTATGGCTACACCTTC. It specifies CASQGLLGIYGYTF.

This clone was picked up a small number of times. The chain combines TRBV28 with TRBJ2-3; the match to TRBD2 covers 11 bases. Trimming removed 5 bases from V and 3 bases from J; junction bases left unmatched: 4. From germline, CDR1 is MDHEN and CDR2 SYDVKM. The CDR3 is 15 amino acids. The chain's CDR3 is CASSPSGGFTDTQYF. The CDR3 DNA follows: TGTGCCAGCAGTCCTAGCGGGGGGTTTACAGATACGCAGTATTTT. Full variable domain (missing parts from reference TRBV28 and TRBJ2-3): DVKVTQSSRYLVKRTGEKVFLECVQDMDHENMFWYRQDPGLGLRLIYFSYDVKMKEKGDIPEGYSVSREKKERFSLILESASTNQTSMYLCASSPSGGFTDTQYFGPGTRLTVL.

This sequence joins TRBV6-1 and TRBJ2-1, with TRBD2 as a possible D gene (6 bases). CDR3 size: 14 residues. The germline V gene has CDR1 MNHNS and CDR2 SASEGT. V was shortened by 7 bases and J by 2 bases, with 12 bases between the two germline ends. The CDR3 nucleotides read TGTGCCAGCAAAGGACTAATAGCCTACAATGAGCAGTTCTTC. Translated: CASKGLIAYNEQFF.

This clone is a singleton in its sample. The genes are TRBV11-2 and TRBJ2-3, with 7 bases aligning to TRBD2. The CDR3 spans 16 residues. Germline V lookup: CDR1 SGHAT, CDR2 FQNNGV. With 10 bases clipped from V and 0 bases from J, the junction kept 13 bases outside the gene matches. CDR3 nucleotides: TGTGCCACCATCCCTTGGCCCGGGGGGAGCACAGATACGCAGTATTTT. Translated, it gives CATIPWPGGSTDTQYF.

The rearrangement joins TRBV18 to TRBJ2-7; 10 bases map to TRBD1. J was trimmed by 5 bases and V by 0 bases; bases with no gene match: 7. CDR3 length: 16 amino acids. The germline V gene encodes CDR1 KGHSH and CDR2 LQKENI. This CDR3 reads CASSPPTGGASHEQYF. The CDR3 nucleotides are TGTGCCAGCTCACCACCGACAGGGGGCGCATCCCACGAGCAGTACTTC. Full variable domain (remainder filled in from reference TRBV18 and TRBJ2-7): NAGVMQNPRHLVRRRGQEARLRCSPMKGHSHVYWYRQLPEEGLKFMVYLQKENIIDESGMPKERFSAEFPKEGPSILRIQQVVRGDSAAYFCASSPPTGGASHEQYFGPGTRLTVT.

The chain carries TRBV18 and TRBJ1-6, with D hard to call. The germline V and J ends were trimmed by 3 bases and 2 bases, with 8 bases remaining between them. The CDR3 has 15 residues. CDR1 and CDR2 from the germline V gene are KGHSH and LQKENI. CDR3 sequence reads: CASSPGGPYNSPLHF. The DNA for the CDR3 is TGTGCCAGCTCACCGGGAGGACCCTATAATTCACCCCTCCACTTT.

The gene calls are TRBV11-3 and TRBJ2-7, with D perhaps TRBD2 (6 bases). Trimming left V 4 bases short and J 5 bases short, with 15 bases between. This CDR3 region has 14 residues. Germline V gene data show CDR1 as SGHNT and CDR2 as YENEEA. For the CDR3, the DNA is TGTGCCAGCAGCTCTAAGGCAGGGAGGAACGAGCAGTACTTC. This gives the protein CASSSKAGRNEQYF.

The chain combines TRBV14 with TRBJ2-1; D gene uncertain. The CDR3 covers 13 residues. V was clipped by 2 bases and J by 8 bases, with 10 bases between them. CDR1 is SGHDN and CDR2 is FVKESK in the germline V gene. The chain's CDR3 is CASSQLSGDEQFF. In DNA, the CDR3 is TGTGCCAGCAGCCAACTTTCGGGTGATGAGCAGTTCTTC.

The rearrangement links TRBV5-1 to TRBJ2-3; D possibly corresponds to TRBD2 (5 bases). The ends were cut back, 5 bases at V and 2 bases at J, with 9 bases in the middle. This CDR3 has 13 amino acids. Germline-derived CDR1 and CDR2 are SGHRS and YFSETQ. The CDR3 DNA reads TGCGCCAGCAGTGGACTCATCACAGATACGCAGTATTTT. Encoded protein: CASSGLITDTQYF. Looking up the rest from reference TRBV5-1 and TRBJ2-3 gives the full variable domain: KAGVTQTPRYLIKTRGQQVTLSCSPISGHRSVSWYQQTPGQGLQFLFEYFSETQRNKGNFPGRFSGRQFSNSRSEMNVSTLELGDSALYLCASSGLITDTQYFGPGTRLTVL.

The chain joins TRBV30 to TRBJ2-7, with TRBD2 matching 12 bases. The junction had 7 bases not matched to a gene; V was cut back by 5 bases and J by 2 bases. Germline V lookup: CDR1 GTSNPN, CDR2 SVGIG (reference sequence). There are 15 residues in the CDR3. CDR3 region: CAWSSSGRATYEQYF. Written as DNA, the CDR3 is TGTGCCTGGTCTTCTAGCGGGAGGGCCACCTACGAGCAGTACTTC.